The 3 T cell receptor beta chains reported below all come from one sample, sequenced in a study of shared clonotypes between healthy human individuals. Clones were sequenced by immunoSEQ multiplex PCR, and TCRdb holds only the in-frame ones, with some missing. This table has some 2.1 million clones, 93% appearing once. It was CD45RO-negative cells, positively selected for CCR7, that made up naive CD8 cells, with terminally differentiated effector memory CD45RA+ cells excluded. What was sequenced was naive CD8+ T cells from PBMCs. These receptors were obtained from a young man in good health. Some clones in this sample may be carry-over from other donors' samples.

This clone showed up just once. The chain carries TRBV19 and TRBJ1-1; D is undetermined. Between the trimmed V and J ends, which lost 8 bases and 6 bases, there was a span of 10 bases. CDR1 LNHDA and CDR2 SQIVND come from the germline V gene (reference sequence). This CDR3 has 11 amino acids. The CDR3: CASHLGAEAFF. In nucleotides, the CDR3 is TGTGCCAGTCATCTTGGCGCTGAAGCTTTCTTT.

The rearrangement links TRBV4-3 to TRBJ2-3; maybe TRBD2 (5 bases). The CDR3 extends over 19 amino acids. The germline gives CDR1 LGHNA, CDR2 YSLEER. V was clipped by 0 bases and J by 2 bases, with 21 bases between them. The CDR3 reads CASSQDDSREGGFTDTQYF. CDR3 nucleotide sequence: TGCGCCAGCAGCCAAGATGATAGTAGAGAAGGAGGATTCACAGATACGCAGTATTTT.

The chain carries TRBV27 and TRBJ2-2; D may correspond to TRBD1 or TRBD2 (5 bases each). CDR1 and CDR2 (germline): MNHEY, SMNVEV (reference sequence). CDR3 length: 14 amino acids. V lost 3 bases and J lost 13, with 18 bases in between. This CDR3 reads CASSLGSLGAGLFF. Here the CDR3 DNA reads TGTGCCAGCAGTTTGGGGAGCCTCGGGGCGGGGCTGTTTTTT.